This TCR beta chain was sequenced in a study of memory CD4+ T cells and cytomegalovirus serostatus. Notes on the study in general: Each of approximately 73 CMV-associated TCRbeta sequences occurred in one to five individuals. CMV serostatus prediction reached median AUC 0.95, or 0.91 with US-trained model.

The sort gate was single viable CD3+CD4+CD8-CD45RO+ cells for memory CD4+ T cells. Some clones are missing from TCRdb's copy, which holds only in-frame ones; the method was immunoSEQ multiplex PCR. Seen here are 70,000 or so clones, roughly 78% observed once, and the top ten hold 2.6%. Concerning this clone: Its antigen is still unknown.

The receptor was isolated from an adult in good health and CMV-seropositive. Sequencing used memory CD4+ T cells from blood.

CDR3 loop: CASSYGGSYEQYF. The CDR3 region has the DNA TGTGCCAGCAGTTATGGGGGGTCCTACGAGCAGTACTTC. V and J are TRBV6-5 and TRBJ2-7; weak D call: TRBD2 (6 bases). With 3 bases removed from V and 1 base from J, the gap between germline ends came to 7 bases. Germline loops: CDR1 MNHEY, CDR2 SVGAGI. The CDR3 is made up of 13 amino acids.